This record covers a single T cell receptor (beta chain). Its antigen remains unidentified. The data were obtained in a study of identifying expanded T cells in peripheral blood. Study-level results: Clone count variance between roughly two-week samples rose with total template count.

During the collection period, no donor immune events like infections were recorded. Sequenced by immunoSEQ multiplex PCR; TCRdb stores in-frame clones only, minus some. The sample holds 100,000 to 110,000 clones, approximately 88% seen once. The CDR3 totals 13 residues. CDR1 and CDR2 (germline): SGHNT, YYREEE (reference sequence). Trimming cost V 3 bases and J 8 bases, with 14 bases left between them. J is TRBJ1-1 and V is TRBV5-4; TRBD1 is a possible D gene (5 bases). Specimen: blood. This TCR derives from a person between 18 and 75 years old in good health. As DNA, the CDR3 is TGTGCCAGCAGCTCCGCCCGGGGGTACGAAGCTTTCTTT. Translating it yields CASSSARGYEAFF. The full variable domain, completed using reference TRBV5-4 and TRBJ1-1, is ETGVTQSPTHLIKTRGQQVTLRCSSQSGHNTVSWYQQALGQGPQFIFQYYREEENGRGNFPPRFSGLQFPNYSSELNVNALELDDSALYLCASSSARGYEAFFGQGTRLTVV.